The rows below give T cell receptor beta chains drawn from one sample of a study of identifying expanded T cells in peripheral blood. The protocol was immunoSEQ multiplex PCR, while the TCRdb copy is restricted to in-frame clones and leaves out a portion. Here the sample spans around 56,000 clones, approximately 82% being singletons. Material: blood. These receptors all stem from a person between 18 and 69 years old in good health. Each CDR3 is given with its conserved first and last residue. The order of the fields is V gene, clone size, J gene, D gene, CDR3 DNA, CDR3 protein. A D gene is named only where the DNA matches it firmly. Only some rows state a clone size, as once, few, many or a class for expanded clones.

TRBV5-1,NA,TRBJ1-1,TRBD1,TGCGCCAGCAGCTTTCAGGCAGGGGGCAACACTGAAGCTTTCTTT,CASSFQAGGNTEAFF
TRBV9,NA,TRBJ2-3,NA,TGTGCCAGCAGCCCCCCCCTACGAACTAGCACAGATACGCAGTATTTT,CASSPPLRTSTDTQYF
TRBV19,NA,TRBJ1-1,NA,TGTGCCAGTAGTCGGACAGCAAACACTGAAGCTTTCTTT,CASSRTANTEAFF
TRBV9,NA,TRBJ2-1,TRBD2,TGTGCCAGCAGTGTCGTTAGCGGGAACCACAATGAGCAGTTCTTC,CASSVVSGNHNEQFF
TRBV5-1,NA,TRBJ2-6,NA,TGCGCCAGCAAAGAGGGTGCTGGGGCCAACGTCCTGACTTTC,CASKEGAGANVLTF
TRBV5-6,NA,TRBJ1-4,NA,TGTGCCAGCAGCTTTTTACGACACCACGAAAAACTGTTTTTT,CASSFLRHHEKLFF
TRBV5-1,NA,TRBJ2-1,TRBD2,TGCGCCACTGCCCAAGCGGGGGGATCCTACAATGAGCAGTTCTTC,CATAQAGGSYNEQFF
TRBV27,NA,TRBJ2-3,TRBD2,TGTGCCAGCAGAAGGACGGGACTAGCGGGGATCACAGATACGCAGTATTTT,CASRRTGLAGITDTQYF
TRBV18,NA,TRBJ1-1,NA,TGTGCCAGCTCTGCCTCCCAGGAGAAGAACACTGAAGCTTTCTTT,CASSASQEKNTEAFF
TRBV5-5,NA,TRBJ1-5,NA,TGTGCCAGCAGCCCTGGGGGCGTTCGGGTGCGGGATAAGCCCCAGCATTTT,CASSPGGVRVRDKPQHF
TRBV19,NA,TRBJ2-7,TRBD1,TGTGCCAGTACTACAGGGGGCGCAAAGTCCTACGAGCAGTACTTC,CASTTGGAKSYEQYF
TRBV25-1,NA,TRBJ1-5,NA,TGTGCCAGCAGTGAGGCGTCGCACGATAGCAATCAGCCCCAGCATTTT,CASSEASHDSNQPQHF
TRBV25-1,NA,TRBJ2-5,TRBD1,TGTGCCAGCAGTGTGCGGGACAGGGGGCTTGAGACCCAGTACTTC,CASSVRDRGLETQYF
TRBV19,NA,TRBJ2-1,TRBD2,TGTGCCAGTAGTATAAAGGTTAGCGGGAGCAATGAGCAGTTCTTC,CASSIKVSGSNEQFF
TRBV9,NA,TRBJ2-7,NA,TGTGCCAGAAATCAATCCCACCGGGGCAGGGGTCCCCTCTACGAGCAGTACTTC,CARNQSHRGRGPLYEQYF
TRBV18,once,TRBJ1-4,NA,TGTGCCAGCTCACCACGACTAGGGGGATATAACGCAACTAATGAAAAACTGTTTTTT,CASSPRLGGYNATNEKLFF
TRBV6-1,NA,TRBJ2-1,TRBD1,TGTGCCAGCAGTGGCCCCGGGACAGGGAGCTACAATGAGCAGTTCTTC,CASSGPGTGSYNEQFF
TRBV27,NA,TRBJ2-3,TRBD2,TGTGCCAGCACGTCGTGGCAGGGAGGGGAAGATACGCAGTATTTT,CASTSWQGGEDTQYF
TRBV6-5,NA,TRBJ1-4,TRBD1,TGTGCCAGCAGGCAAACAGGGGGCGGGAATGAAAAACTGTTTTTT,CASRQTGGGNEKLFF
TRBV4-3,NA,TRBJ1-1,NA,TGCGCCAGCAGCCAGAGGGCATCCATGAACACTGAAGCTTTCTTT,CASSQRASMNTEAFF
TRBV2,NA,TRBJ2-5,NA,TGTGCCAGCAGTGTTAATAAGGAGACCCAGTACTTC,CASSVNKETQYF
TRBV27,NA,TRBJ2-7,TRBD2,TGTGCCAGCAGCAGCTTAGGACTAGCGGACAACTACGAGCAGTACTTC,CASSSLGLADNYEQYF
TRBV11-2,NA,TRBJ2-7,TRBD2,TGTGCCAGCAGCGGATTACTAGCGGCCTACGAGCAGTACTTC,CASSGLLAAYEQYF
TRBV11-2,NA,TRBJ2-6,NA,TGTGCCAGCAGCCCACCTACGGGGCCCGGGTCTGGGGCCAACGTCCTGACTTTC,CASSPPTGPGSGANVLTF
TRBV6-1,NA,TRBJ1-1,NA,TGTGCCAGCACCAAAGGGAATGAAGCTTTCTTT,CASTKGNEAFF
TRBV7-2,NA,TRBJ2-2,NA,TGTGCCAGCAGCTTAGCTGGCGGACTCGGGGAGCTGTTTTTT,CASSLAGGLGELFF
TRBV6-5,once,TRBJ2-1,TRBD1,TGTGCCAGCAGTTCGGGACAGGGGAGGAATGAGCAGTTCTTC,CASSSGQGRNEQFF
TRBV9,NA,TRBJ1-1,NA,TGTGCCAGCAGCCCCCGGGCAGGATCACCAGCTTTCTTT,CASSPRAGSPAFF
TRBV20-1,NA,TRBJ1-3,NA,TGCAGTGCCCTAAGTGGCGTCACGCCAAGTTTT,CSALSGVTPSF
TRBV30,NA,TRBJ1-3,NA,TGTGCCTGGAGTGGCAGGGGACGGAGCTCTGGAAACACCATATATTTT,CAWSGRGRSSGNTIYF
TRBV7-9,NA,TRBJ2-5,NA,TGTGCCAGCAGCTGGGGTCGGGAGACCCAGTACTTC,CASSWGRETQYF
TRBV5-4,NA,TRBJ2-1,NA,TGTGCCAGCAGCACGGGGGAAAAGGATGAGCAGTTCTTC,CASSTGEKDEQFF
TRBV30,few,TRBJ1-5,TRBD1,TGTGCCTGGAGTGACAGGGGGCAGAGCAATCAGCCCCAGCATTTT,CAWSDRGQSNQPQHF
TRBV19,once,TRBJ1-5,NA,TGTGCCAGTAGTATTACAGGTAGCAATCAGCCCCAGCATTTT,CASSITGSNQPQHF
TRBV14,NA,TRBJ1-2,NA,TGTGCCAGCAGCCAGGGAGGTTATGGCTATGGCTACACCTTC,CASSQGGYGYGYTF
TRBV7-7,NA,TRBJ2-2,TRBD2,TGTGCCAGCAGCTTACGGACTAGCGGGAACGCGAACACCGGGGAGCTGTTTTTT,CASSLRTSGNANTGELFF
TRBV18,NA,TRBJ1-1,TRBD1,TGTGCCAGCTCGGAGGGGGCGAACACTGAAGCTTTCTTT,CASSEGANTEAFF
TRBV7-9,NA,TRBJ1-2,TRBD1,TGTGCCAGCAGCTCCAGTCCCGGGACAGGGGCCGAGGCCTATGGCTACACCTTC,CASSSSPGTGAEAYGYTF
TRBV19,NA,TRBJ1-5,TRBD1,TGTGCCAGTAGTTCGTACAGGGGGACGGGGCAGCCCCAGCATTTT,CASSSYRGTGQPQHF
TRBV30,NA,TRBJ2-1,TRBD1,TGTGCCTGGAGTGTAGGGGGGACAGGGGGCGAGCAGTTCTTC,CAWSVGGTGGEQFF
TRBV2,NA,TRBJ2-1,NA,TGTGCCAGCAGTGAATGGGGTGGACCCTCGGGCTCCTACAATGAGCAGTTCTTC,CASSEWGGPSGSYNEQFF
TRBV30,NA,TRBJ2-6,NA,TGTGCCTGGAGTGCCCCCCCCTCTGGGGCCAACGTCCTGACTTTC,CAWSAPPSGANVLTF
TRBV7-2,NA,TRBJ2-5,NA,TGTGCCAGCAGCTCCCCCGGGGGCTTCGGGGAGACCCAGTACTTC,CASSSPGGFGETQYF
TRBV21-1,NA,TRBJ2-7,NA,TGTGCCAGCCCCCAAAGGGAAGGCTCTTGTCTCGAGCAGTACTTC,CASPQREGSCLEQYF
TRBV10-3,NA,TRBJ1-2,NA,TGTGCCATCAGTGACAGTACGATCTATGGCTACACCTTC,CAISDSTIYGYTF
TRBV19,NA,TRBJ1-2,TRBD1,TGTGCCAGTAGTATTAGCGGGGACAGCCTCGGCTTCTATGGCTACACCTTC,CASSISGDSLGFYGYTF
TRBV7-2,NA,TRBJ2-1,TRBD2,TGTGCCAGCAGCTTAGCCCAGGGAGGGTACAATGAGCAGTTCTTC,CASSLAQGGYNEQFF
TRBV5-4,NA,TRBJ2-1,TRBD2,TGTGCCAGCAGCTTGGCCGGGACTAGTGCTGATGAGCAGTTCTTC,CASSLAGTSADEQFF
TRBV5-1,NA,TRBJ2-1,TRBD1,TGCGCCAGCAGCCGAGGCCGGGACAGCATGGACAATGAGCAGTTCTTC,CASSRGRDSMDNEQFF
TRBV9,NA,TRBJ1-2,NA,TGTGCCAGCAGCGCCAGACAGCCCTATGGCTACACCTTC,CASSARQPYGYTF
TRBV19,NA,TRBJ2-3,TRBD2,TGTGCCAGTAGTCAGAGCGGGAGGGAAGATACGCAGTATTTT,CASSQSGREDTQYF
TRBV7-9,once,TRBJ2-3,NA,TGTGCCAGCAGCAAAAATCTACGGAGGGTTGGTGAAGATACGCAGTATTTT,CASSKNLRRVGEDTQYF
TRBV2,NA,TRBJ2-4,TRBD1,TGTGCCAGCAGTGAAGCGCGGACAGGGGGTAACATTCAGTACTTC,CASSEARTGGNIQYF
TRBV5-1,few,TRBJ2-1,TRBD2,TGCGCCAGCAGCTTGGGGACTAGCGGGGGTATGAGCTCCTACAATGAGCAGTTCTTC,CASSLGTSGGMSSYNEQFF
TRBV9,few,TRBJ1-3,NA,TGTGCCAGCAGCGTAGCCCCCCGGACGGGAGGCTCTGGAAACACCATATATTTT,CASSVAPRTGGSGNTIYF
TRBV7-2,NA,TRBJ2-1,NA,TGTGCCAGCAGCCCCATCCATAAGCAGTTCTTC,CASSPIHKQFF
TRBV6-5,few,TRBJ1-5,NA,TGTGCCAGCAGTCCCTCCGAGACAGCCCAGCCCCAGCATTTT,CASSPSETAQPQHF